The T cell receptor beta chain under discussion was sequenced for a study of blood T cell repertoires in COVID-19. In the study overall: Some COVID-19 samples were acute and others convalescent; all came from the United States, Italy and Spain.

V was shortened by 2 bases and J by 5 bases, with 7 bases between the two germline ends. Germline CDR1 SEHNR, CDR2 FQNEAQ (reference sequence). The CDR3 runs 13 residues. The authors' processing: How many nucleated cells were present was estimated from reference gene primer amplification. The protocol was immunoSEQ multiplex PCR, while the TCRdb copy is restricted to in-frame clones and leaves out a portion. V and J calls and clone size are copied from that table; D and trimming were computed from the DNA. Among roughly 300,000 clones, more than 75% were seen once, and the ten largest hold approximately 8%.

This TCR came from a woman aged 50 to 65 who had recovered from COVID-19. The chain links TRBV7-9 to TRBJ2-1; TRBD1 is a possible D gene (5 bases). Sequences were obtained from peripheral blood. CDR3 sequence: CASSLPGNNEQFF. The CDR3 DNA reads TGTGCCAGCAGCTTACCAGGGAACAATGAGCAGTTCTTC.